These 25 T cell receptor beta chains were sequenced from one sample in a study of T cell responses to AZD1222 COVID-19 vaccine (TCRdb year 2021). Receptors were amplified or captured by the immunoSEQ multiplex PCR assay. The source is immuneACCESS, and TCRdb retained only in-frame sequences with V and J called. Part of the clones is not carried over; for the studies checked, unresolved V genes explain less than half of this, and the remainder is unexplained. Present in this sample are some 180,000 clones, approximately 93% of which were seen just once. 1.7% of the sample belongs to the ten largest clones. Read against the paper, the sample's time point label means: about 28 days (+/-7) after the second vaccine dose. The specimen was peripheral blood, collected 28 days after the second AZD1222 dose. All receptors come from an adult who received the AZD1222 COVID-19 vaccine.

The rearrangement links TRBV9 to TRBJ2-7; D tentatively reads TRBD1 or TRBD2 (5 bases each). Germline V gene data show CDR1 as SGDLS and CDR2 as YYNGEE. This CDR3 contains 15 residues. The V and J ends lost 4 bases and 0 bases respectively, with 14 bases between them. Here the CDR3 DNA reads TGTGCCAGCAGCCCCGGGACCAGGAGCTCCTACGAGCAGTACTTC. It yields the protein CASSPGTRSSYEQYF. Looking up the rest from reference TRBV9 and TRBJ2-7 gives the full variable domain: DSGVTQTPKHLITATGQRVTLRCSPRSGDLSVYWYQQSLDQGLQFLIQYYNGEERAKGNILERFSAQQFPDLHSELNLSSLELGDSALYFCASSPGTRSSYEQYFGPGTRLTVT.

The gene calls are TRBV6-2 or TRBV6-3 and TRBJ1-1, with D maybe TRBD1 (6 bases). The V gene lost 5 bases and the J gene lost 1 base, with 17 bases spanning the gap. From germline, CDR1 is MNHEY and CDR2 SVGEGT. The CDR3 extends over 16 amino acids. In DNA, the CDR3 is TGTGCCAGCAGTCGACTCGGGGGCCGCCCGAACACTGAAGCTTTCTTT. Protein product: CASSRLGGRPNTEAFF.

CDR3 loop: CASSLDKGLAGELFF. CDR3 coding DNA: TGTGCCAGCAGCTTAGACAAGGGTTTGGCCGGGGAGCTGTTTTTT. V usage is TRBV7-2 and J usage is TRBJ2-2, with unresolved D. The germline V and J ends were trimmed by 1 base and 6 bases, with 12 bases remaining between them. The CDR3 has 15 amino acids. CDR1 is SGHTA and CDR2 is FQGNSA in the germline V gene.

The genes are TRBV5-1 and TRBJ2-3; D remains unclear. The CDR3 spans 16 residues. V shed 1 base and J shed 0 bases, with 12 bases lying between them. Per the germline V gene, CDR1 is SGHRS and CDR2 is YFSETQ. DNA of the CDR3: TGCGCCAGCAGCTTGAGCGCTATTACTAGCACAGATACGCAGTATTTT. Its protein product is CASSLSAITSTDTQYF.

V is TRBV3-1 (or the pseudogene TRBV3-2) and J is TRBJ2-7, with 11 bases lining up with TRBD2. V shed 3 bases, J shed 4 bases, and the junction held 2 bases outside the gene matches. Germline CDR1 LGHDT, CDR2 YNNKEL (reference sequence). The CDR3 length is 14 residues. The DNA of the CDR3 is TGTGCCAGCAGCCATAGCGGGGGGGGATACGAGCAGTACTTC. Amino acid sequence: CASSHSGGGYEQYF.

The genes are TRBV9 and TRBJ1-3; TRBD1 matches at 8 bases. The germline CDR1 and CDR2 sequences are SGDLS and YYNGEE. The CDR3 consists of 17 residues. V shed 4 bases and J 0 bases; nucleotides not matched to a gene: 9. DNA of the CDR3: TGTGCCAGCAGCCTAGGACAGGGAACGACCTCTGGAAACACCATATATTTT. It is translated as CASSLGQGTTSGNTIYF.

V and J are TRBV7-9 and TRBJ1-1; no firm D call. Germline V gene lookup returns CDR1 SEHNR and CDR2 FQNEAQ (reference sequence). There are 13 residues in the CDR3. V lost 3 bases and J lost 1, with 6 bases in between. Written as DNA, the CDR3 is TGTGCCAGCAGCTTGGGAACGAACACTGAAGCTTTCTTT. Translation: CASSLGTNTEAFF.

The rearrangement uses TRBV30 and TRBJ2-3, with unresolved D. Germline CDR1 is GTSNPN and CDR2 is SVGIG (reference sequence). V was shortened by 0 bases and J by 2 bases, with 12 bases between the two germline ends. The CDR3 extends over 15 amino acids. The CDR3 region is CAWSVNLRNTDTQYF. As DNA, the CDR3 is TGTGCCTGGAGTGTAAACCTCAGAAACACAGATACGCAGTATTTT.

V gene TRBV9 combines with J gene TRBJ2-1; TRBD2 matches at 9 bases. With V trimmed by 4 bases and J by 4 bases, 9 bases remained unmatched. CDR3 size: 16 residues. Germline CDR1 reads SGDLS; CDR2 reads YYNGEE. The CDR3 loop reads CASSLPTSGLYNEQFF. As DNA, the CDR3 is TGTGCCAGCAGCCTCCCCACTAGCGGGCTTTACAATGAGCAGTTCTTC.

In its sample, this clone was seen once. This sequence joins TRBV7-8 and TRBJ2-1; maybe TRBD2 (6 bases). Looked up from germline, CDR1 is SGHVS and CDR2 is FQNEAQ. CDR3 length equals 16 residues. Trimming took 4 bases from V and 8 from J, leaving 21 bases between them. The CDR3: CASSSLGGTPADEQFF. The CDR3 nucleotides are TGTGCCAGCAGCTCGCTTGGCGGGACCCCCGCCGATGAGCAGTTCTTC.

The table lists this clone with a count of one. The CDR3: CASALAHTDTQYF. CDR3 in DNA: TGTGCCTCCGCCCTAGCGCACACAGATACGCAGTATTTT. The chain uses TRBV19 and TRBJ2-3; D is possibly TRBD2 (6 bases). The V and J ends lost 11 bases and 2 bases respectively, with 14 bases between them. Germline-derived CDR1 and CDR2 are LNHDA and SQIVND (reference sequence). CDR3 length: 13 amino acids.

This sequence joins TRBV5-4 and TRBJ2-2; 11 nucleotides align to TRBD2. CDR3 size: 16 residues. Germline V CDR1 and CDR2: SGHNT, YYREEE (reference sequence). The ends lost 4 bases at V and 1 base at J; junction bases unmatched: 3. CDR3 nucleotides: TGTGCCAGCAGCCCCGGACTAGCGGGGAACACCGGGGAGCTGTTTTTT. It specifies CASSPGLAGNTGELFF.

The V call is TRBV9, the J call TRBJ1-2; 8 nucleotides align to TRBD1. The germline gives CDR1 SGDLS, CDR2 YYNGEE. The CDR3 sequence is 15 residues long. Trimming cost V 4 bases and J 4 bases; bases outside gene matches: 9. CDR3 in amino acids: CASSPRDRTFYGYTF. The DNA of the CDR3 is TGTGCCAGCAGCCCACGGGACAGGACCTTCTATGGCTACACCTTC.

V and J are TRBV15 and TRBJ2-1, with 8 bases matching TRBD1. V was pared by 5 bases and J by 8 bases, with 11 bases of the junction left unmatched. Germline assignment: CDR1 LNHNV and CDR2 YYDKDF (reference sequence). The CDR3 is made up of 15 amino acids. CDR3 amino acids: CATSRTGSLRDEQFF. DNA of the CDR3: TGTGCCACCAGCCGGACAGGGTCGTTGAGGGATGAGCAGTTCTTC.

This sequence joins TRBV19 and TRBJ2-3; a weak D match, TRBD2 (5 bases). The CDR3 loop spans 19 amino acids. V gave up 5 bases and J gave up 0 bases, with 24 bases separating them. The germline V gene encodes CDR1 LNHDA and CDR2 SQIVND (reference sequence). The CDR3 here is CASSPRKTGSGPSTDTQYF. The CDR3 nucleotides are TGTGCCAGTAGTCCTCGGAAAACGGGGAGCGGCCCTAGCACAGATACGCAGTATTTT.

The chain has TRBV2 and TRBJ1-5, with TRBD1 as a possible D gene (5 bases). The CDR3 length is 15 residues. Germline loops: CDR1 SNHLY, CDR2 FYNNEI. Trimming took off 5 bases at V and 6 bases at J, with 17 bases between the two ends. CDR3 sequence reads: CASSMTGGMVQPQHF. CDR3 DNA: TGTGCCAGCAGTATGACTGGGGGAATGGTTCAGCCCCAGCATTTT.

V is TRBV5-1 and J is TRBJ1-6, with TRBD1 identical over 9 bases. J gave up 7 bases and V 0 bases, and 5 bases lay outside the gene matches. The length of the CDR3 is 16 residues. CDR1 is SGHRS, CDR2 YFSETQ, per germline. The CDR3 region is CASSLEVTGGNSPLHF. The DNA for the CDR3 is TGCGCCAGCAGCTTGGAGGTGACAGGGGGGAATTCACCCCTCCACTTT.

This chain uses TRBV11-2 with TRBJ2-2, with D perhaps matching TRBD1 (6 bases). Trimming cost V 4 bases and J 0 bases, with 15 bases left between them. The CDR3 is made up of 17 amino acids. Germline CDR1 SGHAT, CDR2 FQNNGV. CDR3 region: CASSSTPGHANTGELFF. The CDR3 bases are TGTGCCAGCAGCTCAACCCCGGGACACGCGAACACCGGGGAGCTGTTTTTT.

The rearrangement joins TRBV5-5 to TRBJ1-3; tentative D call: TRBD1 (6 bases). CDR3 length: 15 residues. CDR1 and CDR2 (germline): SGHKS, YYEKEE (reference sequence). V lost 0 bases, J lost 5 bases, and 12 bases lay in between. The CDR3 sequence is CASSLEQGLRNTIYF. The DNA of the CDR3 is TGTGCCAGCAGCTTGGAACAGGGCTTACGAAACACCATATATTTT.

CDR3 coding DNA: TGCGCCAGCAGCCTTTTTCCGGGACAGGACCTCTATGGCTACACCTTC. This translates into CASSLFPGQDLYGYTF. V gene TRBV5-1 combines with J gene TRBJ1-2, with 8 bases that match TRBD1. From germline, CDR1 is SGHRS and CDR2 YFSETQ. V lost 4 bases and J lost 4; bases outside the gene matches: 12. The CDR3 extends over 16 amino acids.

J is TRBJ1-3 and V is TRBV5-1; D unclear. Germline V gene lookup returns CDR1 SGHRS and CDR2 YFSETQ. This CDR3 has 16 amino acids. Trimming took 0 bases from V and 2 from J, leaving 12 bases between them. The CDR3: CASSLARRGAGNTIYF. The CDR3 coding sequence is TGCGCCAGCAGCTTGGCTCGCCGGGGTGCTGGAAACACCATATATTTT. The full variable domain, its missing parts supplied by reference TRBV5-1 and TRBJ1-3, is KAGVTQTPRYLIKTRGQQVTLSCSPISGHRSVSWYQQTPGQGLQFLFEYFSETQRNKGNFPGRFSGRQFSNSRSEMNVSTLELGDSALYLCASSLARRGAGNTIYFGEGSWLTVV.

The J gene is TRBJ2-5, the V gene TRBV3-1 (or the pseudogene TRBV3-2), with TRBD1 as a possible D gene (7 bases). The V and J ends lost 4 bases and 4 bases respectively, with 16 bases between them. Germline-derived CDR1 and CDR2 are LGHDT and YNNKEL (reference sequence). This CDR3 contains 15 residues. The CDR3 spells CASSRAQGGRETQYF. As DNA, the CDR3 is TGTGCCAGCAGCCGGGCCCAGGGGGGTCGAGAGACCCAGTACTTC.

This clone was seen more than once but under ten times. A read error may account for a junction end that differs from germline. The rearrangement uses TRBV2 and TRBJ2-7; 11 bases align to TRBD2. CDR1 and CDR2 (germline): SNHLY, FYNNEI. CDR3 length equals 14 residues. CDR3 protein: CASSPPLAGGKSDF. CDR3 coding DNA: TGTGCCAGCAGTCCACCCTTAGCGGGGGGGAAGTCGGACTTC.

The CDR3 is CTSSQQGGNYGYTF. CDR3 bases: TGCACCAGCAGCCAGCAGGGAGGTAACTATGGCTACACCTTC. The chain links TRBV1 to TRBJ1-2. TRBV1 is recorded as a pseudogene. The CDR3 runs to 14 residues.

This clone is a singleton in its sample. The chain is built from TRBV2 and TRBJ2-7, with D perhaps TRBD1 or TRBD2 (6 bases each). CDR1 and CDR2 (germline): SNHLY, FYNNEI. This CDR3 contains 14 residues. V was trimmed by 3 bases and J by 2 bases, leaving 11 bases between them. The CDR3 region has the DNA TGTGCCAGCAGTGATGGTAGGGGGGCCTACGAGCAGTACTTC. Amino acids: CASSDGRGAYEQYF.